This T cell receptor (beta chain) is from a study of blood T cell repertoires in COVID-19. Study-wide background: Some COVID-19 samples were acute and others convalescent; all came from the United States, Italy and Spain. PBMCs, B-cell-depleted T cells, or T cells were the source of the cDNA or gDNA that made up the material.

Germline V gene lookup returns CDR1 SNHLY and CDR2 FYNNEI. The length of the CDR3 is 16 residues. Trimming took 0 bases from V and 0 from J, leaving 11 bases between them. Some clones are missing from TCRdb's copy, which holds only in-frame ones; the method was immunoSEQ multiplex PCR. The sample holds some 180,000 clones; more than 70% are singletons and the top ten take around 19%. The clonotype was recovered from a woman aged 70-85 years who had recovered from COVID-19. Input material: peripheral blood. The J gene is TRBJ1-1, the V gene TRBV2; D gene ambiguous. CDR3 sequence: CASSEALGYMNTEAFF. In DNA, the CDR3 is TGTGCCAGCAGTGAAGCGCTCGGGTACATGAACACTGAAGCTTTCTTT.